The clone carrying this T cell receptor (beta chain) was counted at least ten times. Its antigen is unidentified. As the template, RNA transcripts were used to amplify TCR beta CDR3 regions. An opening RT-PCR round employed HTBI primers and preceded a second-round multiplex PCR. TCRdb re-called the multiplex PCR reads through MiXCR, storing one row per CDR3 protein. The data contain 300,000 to 400,000 distinct CDR3 sequences, about 17% of them singletons. Other autoimmune diseases, uncontrolled infections, pregnancy or lactation ruled patients out of participation. The data stem from a study of Graves' ophthalmopathy and Graves' hyperthyroidism. The CDR3 extends over 14 amino acids. Germline lookup yields CDR1 SGHAT and CDR2 FQNNGV. Trimming pared 5 bases from V and 1 base from J, leaving 8 bases between. Findings of the study overall: As the model predicted ophthalmopathy progression, it achieved a sensitivity of 70% to 71% and a specificity of about 72%.

Sequenced: peripheral blood. The chain recombines TRBV11-2 with TRBJ2-2; no reliable D call. The source is an adult man with Graves' ophthalmopathy. CDR3 DNA: TGTGCCAGCAGCATCGACGGGAACACCGGGGAGCTGTTTTTT. Its translation: CASSIDGNTGELFF.